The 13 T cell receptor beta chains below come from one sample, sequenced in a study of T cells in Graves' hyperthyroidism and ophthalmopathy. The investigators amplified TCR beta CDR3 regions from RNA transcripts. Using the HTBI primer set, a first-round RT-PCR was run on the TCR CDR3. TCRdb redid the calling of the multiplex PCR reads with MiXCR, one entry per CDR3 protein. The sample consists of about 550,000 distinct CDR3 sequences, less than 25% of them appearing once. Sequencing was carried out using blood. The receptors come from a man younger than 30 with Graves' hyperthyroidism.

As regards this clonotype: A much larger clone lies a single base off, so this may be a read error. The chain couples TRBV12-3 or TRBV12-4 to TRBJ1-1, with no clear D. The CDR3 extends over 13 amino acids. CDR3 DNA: TGTGCCAGCAATAGACTACCGAACACTGAATCTTTCTTT. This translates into CASNRLPNTESFF.

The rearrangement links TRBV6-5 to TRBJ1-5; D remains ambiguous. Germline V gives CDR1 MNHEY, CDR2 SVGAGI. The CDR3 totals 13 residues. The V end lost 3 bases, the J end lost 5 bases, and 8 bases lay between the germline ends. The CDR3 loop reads CASSYNDYQPQHF. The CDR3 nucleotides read TGTGCCAGCAGTTATAATGACTATCAGCCCCAGCATTTT.

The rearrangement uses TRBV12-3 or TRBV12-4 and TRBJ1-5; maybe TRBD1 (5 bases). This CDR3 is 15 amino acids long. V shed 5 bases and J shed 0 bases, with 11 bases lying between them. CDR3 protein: CASSMGGLSNQPQHF. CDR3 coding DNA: TGTGCCAGCAGTATGGGGGGTCTTAGCAATCAGCCCCAGCATTTT.

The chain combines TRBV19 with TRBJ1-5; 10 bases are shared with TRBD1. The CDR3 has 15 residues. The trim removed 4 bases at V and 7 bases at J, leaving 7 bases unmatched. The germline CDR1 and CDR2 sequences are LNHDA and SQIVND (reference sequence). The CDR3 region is CASSTTGGVGQPQHF. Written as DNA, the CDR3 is TGTGCCAGTAGTACGACAGGGGGCGTCGGCCAGCCCCAGCATTTT.

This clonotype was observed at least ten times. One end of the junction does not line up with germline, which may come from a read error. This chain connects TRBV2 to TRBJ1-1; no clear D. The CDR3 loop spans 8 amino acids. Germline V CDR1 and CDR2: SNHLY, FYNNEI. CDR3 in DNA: TGTGCCAGCAGTGAGGCAGTTTTT. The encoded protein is CASSEAVF.

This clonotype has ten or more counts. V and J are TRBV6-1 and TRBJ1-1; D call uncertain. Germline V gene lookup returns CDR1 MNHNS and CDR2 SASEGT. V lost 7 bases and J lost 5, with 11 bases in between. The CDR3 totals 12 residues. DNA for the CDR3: TGTGCCAGCATCCCAGTGGGGACTGAAGCTTTCTTT. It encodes CASIPVGTEAFF.

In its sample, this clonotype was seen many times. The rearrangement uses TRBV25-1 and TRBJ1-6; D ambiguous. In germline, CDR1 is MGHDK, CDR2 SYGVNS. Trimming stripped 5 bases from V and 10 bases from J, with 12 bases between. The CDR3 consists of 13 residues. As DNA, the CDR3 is TGTGCCAGCAGTCCAGGAAACATATCACCCCTCCACTTT. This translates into CASSPGNISPLHF.

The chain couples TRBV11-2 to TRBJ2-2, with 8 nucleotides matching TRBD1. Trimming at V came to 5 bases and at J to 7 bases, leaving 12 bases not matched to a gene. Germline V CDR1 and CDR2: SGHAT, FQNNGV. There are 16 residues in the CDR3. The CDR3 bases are TGTGCCAGCAGCCCCGCAGGGGGCATTTATGTCGGGGAGCTGTTTTTT. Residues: CASSPAGGIYVGELFF. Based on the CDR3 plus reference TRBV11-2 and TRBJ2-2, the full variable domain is EAGVAQSPRYKIIEKRQSVAFWCNPISGHATLYWYQQILGQGPKLLIQFQNNGVVDDSQLPKDRFSAERLKGVDSTLKIQPAKLEDSAVYLCASSPAGGIYVGELFFGEGSRLTVL.

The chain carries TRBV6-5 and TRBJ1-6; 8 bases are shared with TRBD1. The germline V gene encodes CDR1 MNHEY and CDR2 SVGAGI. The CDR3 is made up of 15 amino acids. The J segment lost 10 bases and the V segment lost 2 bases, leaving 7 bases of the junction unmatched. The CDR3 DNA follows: TGTGCCAGCAGTTACGCTGGACAGGGAGGGTCACCCCTCCACTTT. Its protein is CASSYAGQGGSPLHF.

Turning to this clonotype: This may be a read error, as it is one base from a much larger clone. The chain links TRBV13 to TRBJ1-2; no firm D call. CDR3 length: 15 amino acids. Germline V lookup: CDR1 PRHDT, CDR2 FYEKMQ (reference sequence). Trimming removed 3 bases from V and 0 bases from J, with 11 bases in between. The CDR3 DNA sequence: TGTGCCAGCAGCTTGGGATGGCAAACTAACTATGGCTACACCTTC. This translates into CASSLGWQTNYGYTF.

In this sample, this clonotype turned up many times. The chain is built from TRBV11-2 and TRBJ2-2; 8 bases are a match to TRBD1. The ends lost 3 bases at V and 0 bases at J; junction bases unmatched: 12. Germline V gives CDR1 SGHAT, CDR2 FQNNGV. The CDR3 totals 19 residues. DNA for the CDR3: TGTGCCAGCAGCTTTAGGGTTTTGGGCAGGGGGCCGAACACCGGGGAGCTGTTTTTT. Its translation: CASSFRVLGRGPNTGELFF. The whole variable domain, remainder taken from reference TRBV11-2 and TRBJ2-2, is EAGVAQSPRYKIIEKRQSVAFWCNPISGHATLYWYQQILGQGPKLLIQFQNNGVVDDSQLPKDRFSAERLKGVDSTLKIQPAKLEDSAVYLCASSFRVLGRGPNTGELFFGEGSRLTVL.

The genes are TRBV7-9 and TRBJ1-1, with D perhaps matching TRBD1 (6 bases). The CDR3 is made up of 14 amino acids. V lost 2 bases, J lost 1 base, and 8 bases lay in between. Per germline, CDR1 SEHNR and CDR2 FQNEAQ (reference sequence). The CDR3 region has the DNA TGTGCCAGCAGCTTAATGGGACAGAACACTGAAGCTTTCTTT. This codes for CASSLMGQNTEAFF.

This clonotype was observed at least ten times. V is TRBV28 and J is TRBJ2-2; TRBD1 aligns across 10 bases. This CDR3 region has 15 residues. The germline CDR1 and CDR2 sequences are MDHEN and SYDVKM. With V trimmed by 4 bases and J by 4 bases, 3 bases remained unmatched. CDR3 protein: CASSSTGGRTGELFF. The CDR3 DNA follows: TGTGCCAGCAGTTCGACAGGGGGCCGCACCGGGGAGCTGTTTTTT.